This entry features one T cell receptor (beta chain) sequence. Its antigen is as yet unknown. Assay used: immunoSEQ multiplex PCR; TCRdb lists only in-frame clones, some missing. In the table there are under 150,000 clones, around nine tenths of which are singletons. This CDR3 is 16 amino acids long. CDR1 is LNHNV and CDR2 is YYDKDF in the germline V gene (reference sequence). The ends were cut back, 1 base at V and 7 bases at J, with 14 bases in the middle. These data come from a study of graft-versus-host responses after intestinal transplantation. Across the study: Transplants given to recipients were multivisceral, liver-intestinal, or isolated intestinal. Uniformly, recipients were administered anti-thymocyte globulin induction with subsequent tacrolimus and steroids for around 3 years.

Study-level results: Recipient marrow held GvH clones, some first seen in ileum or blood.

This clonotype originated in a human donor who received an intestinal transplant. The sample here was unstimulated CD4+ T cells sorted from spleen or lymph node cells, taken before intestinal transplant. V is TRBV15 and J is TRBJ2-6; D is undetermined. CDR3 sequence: CATSRGMTVQANVLTF. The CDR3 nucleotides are TGTGCCACCAGCAGAGGAATGACGGTACAAGCCAACGTCCTGACTTTC.